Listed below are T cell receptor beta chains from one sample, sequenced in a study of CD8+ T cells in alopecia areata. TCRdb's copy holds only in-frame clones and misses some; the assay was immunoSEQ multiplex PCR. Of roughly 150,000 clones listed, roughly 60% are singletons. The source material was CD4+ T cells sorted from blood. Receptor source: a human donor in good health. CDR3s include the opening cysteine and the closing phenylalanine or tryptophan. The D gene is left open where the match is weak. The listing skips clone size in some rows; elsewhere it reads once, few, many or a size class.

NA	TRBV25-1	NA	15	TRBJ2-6	TGTGCCAGCAGTACACAGGGCACTGGGGCCAACGTCCTGACTTTC	CASSTQGTGANVLTF
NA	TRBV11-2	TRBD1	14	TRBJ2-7	TGTGCCAGCAGCTTGGACAGGGACCTCAACGAGCAGTACTTC	CASSLDRDLNEQYF
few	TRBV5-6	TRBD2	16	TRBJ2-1	TGTGCCAGCACCAAACTAGCGGGAGGGCCAATCAATGAGCAGTTCTTC	CASTKLAGGPINEQFF
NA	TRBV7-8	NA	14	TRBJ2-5	TGTGCCAGCAGCAGGGGCCCTCAACAAGAGACCCAGTACTTC	CASSRGPQQETQYF
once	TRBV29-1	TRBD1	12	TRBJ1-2	TGCAGCGCCGTGGACAGGGCGGAAGGCTACACCTTC	CSAVDRAEGYTF
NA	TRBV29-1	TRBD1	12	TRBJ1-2	TGCAGCGTCGTTACAGGGGGTGGAGGCTACACCTTC	CSVVTGGGGYTF
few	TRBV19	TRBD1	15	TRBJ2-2	TGTGCCAGTAGGCCTCCGGGACAGAGCACCGGGGAGCTGTTTTTT	CASRPPGQSTGELFF
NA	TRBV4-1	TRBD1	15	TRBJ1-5	TGCGCCAGCAGCCGAGGGACAGGGAGTCGTCAGCCCCAGCATTTT	CASSRGTGSRQPQHF
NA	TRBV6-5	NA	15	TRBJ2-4	TGTGCCAGCAGCCGTAGTCCGCTAACCAAAAACATTCAGTACTTC	CASSRSPLTKNIQYF
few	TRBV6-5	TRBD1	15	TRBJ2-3	TGTGCCAGCAGGCCGCAGGGGGCGAGGACAGATACGCAGTATTTT	CASRPQGARTDTQYF
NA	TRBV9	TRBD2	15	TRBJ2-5	TGTGCCAGCAGTAGCGGGGGACGCCTGTGGGAGACCCAGTACTTC	CASSSGGRLWETQYF
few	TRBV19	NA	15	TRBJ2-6	TGTGCCAGTAGTATAACCTCCTCTGGGGCCAACGTCCTGACTTTC	CASSITSSGANVLTF
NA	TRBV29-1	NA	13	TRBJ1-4	TGCAGCGTTGAGGGCAGGACGGATGAAAAACTGTTTTTT	CSVEGRTDEKLFF
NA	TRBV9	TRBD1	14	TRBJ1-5	TGTGCCAGCAGCGTAGATCAGGGGGGACAGCCCCAGCATTTT	CASSVDQGGQPQHF
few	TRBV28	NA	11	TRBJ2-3	TGTGCCAGCAGTTTAAGAGGACAGCCGGATTTT	CASSLRGQPDF
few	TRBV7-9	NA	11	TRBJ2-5	TGTGCCAGCAGCTTTCAGGAGACCCAGTACTTC	CASSFQETQYF
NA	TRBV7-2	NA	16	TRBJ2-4	TGTGCCAGCAGCTTACAGGCCTCCCTAGCCAAAAACATTCAGTACTTC	CASSLQASLAKNIQYF
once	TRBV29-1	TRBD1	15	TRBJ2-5	TGCAGCGTCGTGGGTCCAGGGGGTTTTGGAGAGACCCAGTACTTC	CSVVGPGGFGETQYF
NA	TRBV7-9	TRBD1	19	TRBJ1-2	TGTGCCAGCAGCTTAGCGTGGACAGGGGGTAAAGGCGGAGCGGATGGCTACACCTTC	CASSLAWTGGKGGADGYTF
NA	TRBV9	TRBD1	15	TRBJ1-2	TGTGCCAGCAGCGTCTCGACAGGGGCCCGCTATGGCTACACCTTC	CASSVSTGARYGYTF
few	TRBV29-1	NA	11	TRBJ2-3	TGCAGCGTCCAACCATCAGATACGCAGTATTTT	CSVQPSDTQYF
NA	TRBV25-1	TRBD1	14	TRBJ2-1	TGTGCCAGCAGTGAATTCGGACAGGCCGGCGAGCAGTTCTTC	CASSEFGQAGEQFF
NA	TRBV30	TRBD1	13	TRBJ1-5	TGTGCCTGGAGTAGGGGGCTGGGTCAGCCCCAGCATTTT	CAWSRGLGQPQHF
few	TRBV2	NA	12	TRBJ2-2	TGTGCCAGCCGGCCAAACACCGGGGAGCTGTTTTTT	CASRPNTGELFF
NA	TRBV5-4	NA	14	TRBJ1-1	TGTGCCAGCAGCACACCGGGAGCGAACACTGAAGCTTTCTTT	CASSTPGANTEAFF
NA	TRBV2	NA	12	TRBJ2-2	TGTGCCAGCAGTCTAAACACCGGGGAGCTGTTTTTT	CASSLNTGELFF
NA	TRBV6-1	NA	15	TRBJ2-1	TGTGCCAGCAGTGAAGTCGTGACGGGAGAGGTTGAGCAGTTCTTC	CASSEVVTGEVEQFF
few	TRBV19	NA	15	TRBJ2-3	TGTGCCAGTAGTAATCCCGGGACTAGCACAGATACGCAGTATTTT	CASSNPGTSTDTQYF
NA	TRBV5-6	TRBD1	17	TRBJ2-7	TGTGCCAGCAGCTTGAACAGAATCCGGGACAGTGCCTACGAGCAGTACTTC	CASSLNRIRDSAYEQYF
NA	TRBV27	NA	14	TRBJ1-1	TGTGCCAGCAAGGACCCTCTACCGAACACTGAAGCTTTCTTT	CASKDPLPNTEAFF
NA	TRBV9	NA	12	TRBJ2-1	TGTGCCAGACAAACCCCCTACAATGAGCAGTTCTTC	CARQTPYNEQFF
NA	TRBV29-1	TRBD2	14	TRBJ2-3	TGCAGCTCCCAGGACGGGGGGAGAGGAGATACGCAGTATTTT	CSSQDGGRGDTQYF
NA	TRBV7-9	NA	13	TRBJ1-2	TGTGCCAGCAGCCCCGGACAGAACTATGGCTACACCTTC	CASSPGQNYGYTF
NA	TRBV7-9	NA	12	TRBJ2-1	TGTGCCAGCAGCCCCTCCCACAATGAGCAGTTCTTC	CASSPSHNEQFF
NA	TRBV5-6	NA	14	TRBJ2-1	TGTGCCAGCAGCTTGGTGGTAGTTAAGAATGAGCAGTTCTTC	CASSLVVVKNEQFF
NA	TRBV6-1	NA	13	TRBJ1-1	TGTGCCAGCAGCTCAGGGCAGGGTACTGAAGCTTTCTTT	CASSSGQGTEAFF
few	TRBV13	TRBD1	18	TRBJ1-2	TGTGCCAGCAGCTTATTTGGACAGGGGAGTTCTTACAACTATGGCTACACCTTC	CASSLFGQGSSYNYGYTF
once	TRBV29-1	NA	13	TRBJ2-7	TGCAGCGTTAGCCCCGGGACCCCCTACGAGCAGTACTTC	CSVSPGTPYEQYF
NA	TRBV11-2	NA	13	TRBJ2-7	TGTGCCAGCAGCTCTTACAGGGTACCCGAGCAGTACTTC	CASSSYRVPEQYF
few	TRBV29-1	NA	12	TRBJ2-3	TGCAGCGGGGTGGACACCACAGATACGCAGTATTTT	CSGVDTTDTQYF
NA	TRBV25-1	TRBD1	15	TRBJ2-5	TGTGCCAGCTCTCTCTCCCCCACAGGGGCTGAGACCCAGTACTTC	CASSLSPTGAETQYF
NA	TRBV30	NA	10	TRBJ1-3	TGTGCCTGCTCTGGAAACACCATATATTTT	CACSGNTIYF
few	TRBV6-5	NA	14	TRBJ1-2	TGTGCCAGCACCAGAAGGGGAAGGGGGAGTGGCTACACCTTC	CASTRRGRGSGYTF
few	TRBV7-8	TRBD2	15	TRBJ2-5	TGTGCCAGCAGCTCGGGACTAGTAGGAAAAGAGACCCAGTACTTC	CASSSGLVGKETQYF
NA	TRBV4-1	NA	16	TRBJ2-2	TGCGCCAGCAGCCAAGTTGGACGGCCGAACACCGGGGAGCTGTTTTTT	CASSQVGRPNTGELFF
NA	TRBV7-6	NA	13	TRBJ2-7	TGTGCCAGCAGCTTAGATCCCGGCTACGAGCAGTACTTC	CASSLDPGYEQYF
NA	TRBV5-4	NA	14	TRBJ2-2	TGTGCCAGCAGCTTGAAAAGCGGTTATGGGGAGCTGTTTTTT	CASSLKSGYGELFF
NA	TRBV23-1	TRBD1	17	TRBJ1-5	TGCGCCAGCAGTCAATCGTTCGGGGGACAGGCAAATCAGCCCCAGCATTTT	CASSQSFGGQANQPQHF
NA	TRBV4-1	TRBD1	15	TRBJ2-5	TGCGCCAGCAGCCAAGGACAGGGGTTGGGGGAGACCCAGTACTTC	CASSQGQGLGETQYF
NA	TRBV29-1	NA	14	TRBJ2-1	TGCAGCGTCCAGAGCAGGGCTGAGTACAATGAGCAGTTCTTC	CSVQSRAEYNEQFF
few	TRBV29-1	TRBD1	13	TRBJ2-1	TGCAGCGTGACGACAGGGGGCGAAAATGAGCAGTTCTTC	CSVTTGGENEQFF
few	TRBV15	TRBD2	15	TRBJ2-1	TGTGCCACCAGCAGTGGGCTAGCGGGGAACAATGAGCAGTTCTTC	CATSSGLAGNNEQFF
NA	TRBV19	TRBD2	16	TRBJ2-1	TGTGCCAGTAGCGTCCCTACAAGCGGGAAATACAATGAGCAGTTCTTC	CASSVPTSGKYNEQFF
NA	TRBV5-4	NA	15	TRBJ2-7	TGTGCCAGCAGCATCCACGGGACGCCAACCTACGAGCAGTACTTC	CASSIHGTPTYEQYF
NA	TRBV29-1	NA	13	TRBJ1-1	TGCAGCGTTGAAGGGCGAATGAACACTGAAGCTTTCTTT	CSVEGRMNTEAFF
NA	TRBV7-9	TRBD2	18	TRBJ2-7	TGTGCCAGCAGCTCAACCGGGACTAGCGGGCCCAAGACCTACGAGCAGTACTTC	CASSSTGTSGPKTYEQYF
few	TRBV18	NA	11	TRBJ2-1	TGTGCCAGCTCACTAGGCGATGAGCAGTTCTTC	CASSLGDEQFF
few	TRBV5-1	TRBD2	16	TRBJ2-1	TGCGCCAGCAGCTTAATGGGACTAGCGGGAGACAATGAGCAGTTCTTC	CASSLMGLAGDNEQFF
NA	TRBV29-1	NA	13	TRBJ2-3	TGCAGCGTTGCCGTGGTTAGCACAGATACGCAGTATTTT	CSVAVVSTDTQYF